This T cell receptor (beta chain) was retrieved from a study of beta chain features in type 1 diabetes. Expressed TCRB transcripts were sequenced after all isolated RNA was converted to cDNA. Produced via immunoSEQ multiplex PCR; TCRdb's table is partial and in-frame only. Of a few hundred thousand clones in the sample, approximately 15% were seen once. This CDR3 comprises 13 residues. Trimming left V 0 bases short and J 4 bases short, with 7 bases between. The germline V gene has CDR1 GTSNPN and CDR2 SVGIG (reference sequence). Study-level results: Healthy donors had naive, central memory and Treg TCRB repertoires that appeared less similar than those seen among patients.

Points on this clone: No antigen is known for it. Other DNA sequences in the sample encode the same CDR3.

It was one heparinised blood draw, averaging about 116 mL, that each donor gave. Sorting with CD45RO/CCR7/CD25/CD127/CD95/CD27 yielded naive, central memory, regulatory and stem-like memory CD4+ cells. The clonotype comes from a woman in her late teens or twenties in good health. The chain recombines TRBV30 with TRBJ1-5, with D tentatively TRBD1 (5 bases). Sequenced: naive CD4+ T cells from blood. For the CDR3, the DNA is TGTGCCTGGAGTGTTCGGGGGAATCAGCCCCAGCATTTT. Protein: CAWSVRGNQPQHF. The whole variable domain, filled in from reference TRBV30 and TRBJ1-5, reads SQTIHQWPATLVQPVGSPLSLECTVEGTSNPNLYWYRQAAGRGLQLLFYSVGIGQISSEVPQNLSASRPQDRQFILSSKKLLLSDSGFYLCAWSVRGNQPQHFGDGTRLSIL.